This T cell receptor (beta chain) stems from a study of blood T cell repertoires in COVID-19. Study-level information: The samples span acute and convalescent COVID-19 from the United States, Italy and Spain.

Enrollees, about 18 to 89 years old, lived in 24 US areas. Clinical history reported by participants formed the basis on which cohorts were assigned. In the original workflow: How many nucleated cells were present was estimated from reference gene primer amplification. TCRdb keeps only in-frame clones here, not all; method: immunoSEQ multiplex PCR. Clone size and the V and J calls come from that table; the DNA yielded D and trimming. This sample has 150,000 or so clones, with more than 65% found just once. Looked up from germline, CDR1 is LNHNV and CDR2 is YYDKDF (reference sequence). V lost 0 bases and J lost 5, with 14 bases in between. The CDR3 loop spans 16 amino acids.

The rearrangement uses TRBV15 and TRBJ2-1, with D possibly being TRBD1 (6 bases). This TCR was sampled from a middle-aged woman with acute COVID-19. The sequenced sample was PBMCs or T cells enriched from blood (not recorded which). This CDR3 reads CATSREYGGSNNEQFF. Here the CDR3 DNA reads TGTGCCACCAGCAGAGAATATGGGGGCTCGAACAATGAGCAGTTCTTC. The complete variable domain, with remaining parts taken from reference TRBV15 and TRBJ2-1, reads DAMVIQNPRYQVTQFGKPVTLSCSQTLNHNVMYWYQQKSSQAPKLLFHYYDKDFNNEADTPDNFQSRRPNTSFCFLDIRSPGLGDTAMYLCATSREYGGSNNEQFFGPGTRLTVL.